This T cell receptor (beta chain) was captured by sequencing in a study of shared clonotypes between healthy human individuals. Study overall: Per-donor plates numbered three CD4 naive, three CD4 memory, two CD8 naive and one CD8 memory.

Recent vaccinations or acute infections were absent in the healthy HIV-negative adult donors. Those who donated, Caucasian adults without exception, all lived in Nashville, Tennessee. CD4+ cells underwent separation, giving CD45RA+ naive and CD45RA-negative memory subsets. Here immunoSEQ multiplex PCR was the method, and the copy in TCRdb shows in-frame clones only, minus some. The sample consists of 950,000 to 1,100,000 clones, 65% to 80% of them appearing once. The CDR3 runs to 14 residues. Trimming stripped 1 base from V and 4 bases from J, with 7 bases between. The germline CDR1 and CDR2 sequences are SEHNR and FQNEAQ (reference sequence).

The rearrangement joins TRBV7-9 to TRBJ2-2; D is ambiguous. Sequencing was carried out using memory CD4+ T cells sorted from blood. The sample's subset: CD45RA-negative fraction. The sequence was obtained from a man between 18 and 35 years old in good health. In DNA, the CDR3 is TGTGCCAGCAGCTTAGACGGGTCCACCGGGGAGCTGTTTTTT. Its translation is CASSLDGSTGELFF. The full variable domain, rest sourced from reference TRBV7-9 and TRBJ2-2, is DTGVSQNPRHKITKRGQNVTFRCDPISEHNRLYWYRQTLGQGPEFLTYFQNEAQLEKSRLLSDRFSAERPKGSFSTLEIQRTEQGDSAMYLCASSLDGSTGELFFGEGSRLTVL.